This TCR beta chain was captured in a study of radiation and T cells in renal cell carcinoma. Study in general: Nephrectomy followed 15 Gy stereotactic body radiation by 4 weeks.

As regards this clone: The target antigen is unknown.

General observations from the study: Pretreatment tumor biopsies were lacking, so baseline clonotypes are unknown. From baseline, blood top tumor clonotypes peaked at 2 weeks post-radiation.

This CDR3 spans 15 amino acids. Germline V lookup: CDR1 MGHRA, CDR2 YSYEKL. With 3 bases removed from V and 4 bases from J, the gap between germline ends came to 13 bases. The sample's time point: baseline pretreatment blood. Sample treatment: 15 Gy SBRT to primary tumor, nephrectomy 4 weeks later. Serial blood draws occurred at baseline and 2 and 4 weeks post-SBRT. Profiled with immunoSEQ multiplex PCR; TCRdb holds only in-frame clones, not every one. The table includes roughly 100,000 clones, approximately 80% detected once. This specimen was blood, taken from a patient whose treatment included radiotherapy and nephrectomy. This sequence originates from a man between 60 and 75 years old with renal cell carcinoma. V and J are TRBV4-1 and TRBJ1-5; D call uncertain. The CDR3 protein is CASSQQDGSNQPQHF. In nucleotides, the CDR3 is TGCGCCAGCAGCCAGCAGGACGGATCAAATCAGCCCCAGCATTTT.